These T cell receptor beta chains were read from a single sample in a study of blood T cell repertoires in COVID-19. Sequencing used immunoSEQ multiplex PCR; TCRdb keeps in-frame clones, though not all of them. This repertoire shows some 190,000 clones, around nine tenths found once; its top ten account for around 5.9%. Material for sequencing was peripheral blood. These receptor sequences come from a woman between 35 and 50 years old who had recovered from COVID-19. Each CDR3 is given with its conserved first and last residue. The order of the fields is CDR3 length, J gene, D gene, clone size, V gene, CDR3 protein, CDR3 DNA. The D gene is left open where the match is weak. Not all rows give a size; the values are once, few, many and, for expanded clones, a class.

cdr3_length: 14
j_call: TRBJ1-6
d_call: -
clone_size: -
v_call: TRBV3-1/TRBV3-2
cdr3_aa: CASRDGQYNSPLHF
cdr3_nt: TGTGCCAGCAGGGACGGACAATATAATTCACCCCTCCACTTT

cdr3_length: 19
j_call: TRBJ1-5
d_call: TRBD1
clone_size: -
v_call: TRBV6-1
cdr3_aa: CASSEYLTGAIPSNQPQHF
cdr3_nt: TGTGCCAGCAGTGAATACCTGACAGGGGCCATACCCAGCAATCAGCCCCAGCATTTT

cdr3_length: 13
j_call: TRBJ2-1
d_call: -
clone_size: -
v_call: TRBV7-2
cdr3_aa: CASSLTYDNEQFF
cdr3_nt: TGTGCCAGCAGCTTAACTTATGACAATGAGCAGTTCTTC

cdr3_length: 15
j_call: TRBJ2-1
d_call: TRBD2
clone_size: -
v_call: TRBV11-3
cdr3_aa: CASSRTSGSTYEQFF
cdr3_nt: TGTGCCAGCAGTAGGACTAGCGGGAGTACCTATGAGCAGTTCTTC

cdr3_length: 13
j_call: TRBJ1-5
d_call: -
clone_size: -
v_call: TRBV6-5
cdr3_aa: CASSRGGLQPQHF
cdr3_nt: TGTGCCAGCAGTCGCGGGGGCCTTCAGCCCCAGCATTTT

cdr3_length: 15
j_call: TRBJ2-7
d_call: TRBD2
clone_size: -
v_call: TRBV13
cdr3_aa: CASSPRTSGSYEQYF
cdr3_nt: TGTGCCAGCAGCCCGAGGACTAGCGGGAGCTACGAGCAGTACTTC

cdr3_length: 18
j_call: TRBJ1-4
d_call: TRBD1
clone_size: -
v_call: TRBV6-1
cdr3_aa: CASSEAFDRGLSNEKLFF
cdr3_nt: TGTGCCAGCAGTGAAGCATTCGACAGGGGGCTTTCTAATGAAAAACTGTTTTTT

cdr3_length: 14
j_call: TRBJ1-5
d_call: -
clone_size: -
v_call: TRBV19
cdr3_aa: CASIPGDSNQPQHF
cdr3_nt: TGTGCCAGTATTCCGGGGGATAGCAATCAGCCCCAGCATTTT

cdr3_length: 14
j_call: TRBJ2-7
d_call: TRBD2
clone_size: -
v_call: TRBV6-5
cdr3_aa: CASSPGTRAYEQYF
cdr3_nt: TGTGCCAGCAGTCCTGGGACTAGGGCCTACGAGCAGTACTTC

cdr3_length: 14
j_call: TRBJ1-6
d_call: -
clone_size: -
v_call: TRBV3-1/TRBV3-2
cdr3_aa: CASSRAAGNSPLHF
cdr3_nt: TGTGCCAGCAGCCGAGCAGCAGGGAACTCACCCCTCCACTTT

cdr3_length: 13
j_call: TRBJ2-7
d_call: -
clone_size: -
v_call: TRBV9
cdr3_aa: CASSARREDEQYF
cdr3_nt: TGTGCCAGCAGTGCCCGGAGGGAGGACGAGCAGTACTTC

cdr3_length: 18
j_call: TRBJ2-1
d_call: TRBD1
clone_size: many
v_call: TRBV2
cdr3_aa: CASSELGYRGLDLNEQFF
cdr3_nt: TGTGCCAGCAGTGAACTAGGCTACAGGGGTTTAGACCTAAATGAGCAGTTCTTC

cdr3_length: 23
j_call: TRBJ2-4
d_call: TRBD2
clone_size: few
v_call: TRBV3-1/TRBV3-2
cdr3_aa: CASSLAGTSGTEVGSPTKNIQYF
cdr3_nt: TGTGCCAGCAGCCTGGCGGGGACTAGCGGAACCGAGGTGGGGTCCCCAACCAAAAACATTCAGTACTTC

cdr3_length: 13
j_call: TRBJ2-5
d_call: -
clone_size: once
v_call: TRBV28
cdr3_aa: CASRGQWGETQYF
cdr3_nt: TGTGCCAGCAGGGGGCAGTGGGGTGAGACCCAGTACTTC

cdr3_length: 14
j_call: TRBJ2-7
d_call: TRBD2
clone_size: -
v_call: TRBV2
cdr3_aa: CANDLAGGSYEQYF
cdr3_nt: TGTGCCAACGACCTAGCGGGAGGGTCCTACGAGCAGTACTTC

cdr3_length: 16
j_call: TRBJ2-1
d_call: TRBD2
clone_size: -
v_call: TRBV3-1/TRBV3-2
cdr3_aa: CASSQDPGAGDNEQFF
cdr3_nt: TGTGCCAGCAGCCAAGATCCAGGAGCGGGAGATAATGAGCAGTTCTTC

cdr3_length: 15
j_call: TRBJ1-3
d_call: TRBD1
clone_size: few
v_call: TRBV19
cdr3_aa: CASSVGQFPGNTIYF
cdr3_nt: TGTGCCAGTAGTGTGGGACAGTTTCCTGGAAACACCATATATTTT

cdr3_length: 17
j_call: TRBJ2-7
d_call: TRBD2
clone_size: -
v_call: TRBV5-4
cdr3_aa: CASSLAPLLAGGYEQYF
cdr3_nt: TGTGCCAGCAGCTTGGCCCCCCTCCTAGCGGGAGGGTACGAGCAGTACTTC

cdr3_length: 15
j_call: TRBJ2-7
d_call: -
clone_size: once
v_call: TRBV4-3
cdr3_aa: CASSLELDTSYEQYF
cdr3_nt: TGCGCCAGCAGCCTAGAACTAGATACATCTTACGAGCAGTACTTC

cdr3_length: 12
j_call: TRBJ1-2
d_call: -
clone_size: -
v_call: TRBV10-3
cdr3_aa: CAISDDSYGYTF
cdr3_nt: TGTGCCATCAGTGATGACAGCTATGGCTACACCTTC

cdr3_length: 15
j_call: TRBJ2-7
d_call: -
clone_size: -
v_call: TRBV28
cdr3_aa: CASSSGNSLGYEQYF
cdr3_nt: TGTGCCAGCAGTTCCGGGAATAGCCTAGGCTACGAGCAGTACTTC

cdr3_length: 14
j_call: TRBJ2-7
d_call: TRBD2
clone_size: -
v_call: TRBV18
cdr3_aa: CASSPSLAGIEQYF
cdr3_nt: TGTGCCAGCTCACCTAGTCTAGCGGGGATAGAGCAGTACTTC

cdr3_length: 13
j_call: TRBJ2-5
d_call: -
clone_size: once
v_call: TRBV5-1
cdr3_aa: CASSSTIQETQYF
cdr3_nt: TGCGCCAGCAGCTCGACTATACAAGAGACCCAGTACTTC

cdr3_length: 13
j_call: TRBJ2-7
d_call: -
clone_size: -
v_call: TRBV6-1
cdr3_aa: CASSELPSYEQYF
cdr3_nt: TGTGCCAGCAGTGAACTTCCCTCCTACGAGCAGTACTTC

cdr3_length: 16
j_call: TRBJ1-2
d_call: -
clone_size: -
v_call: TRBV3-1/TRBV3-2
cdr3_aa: CASSHTSTGRSYGYTF
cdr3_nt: TGTGCCAGCAGCCATACATCAACAGGCCGCTCCTATGGCTACACCTTC

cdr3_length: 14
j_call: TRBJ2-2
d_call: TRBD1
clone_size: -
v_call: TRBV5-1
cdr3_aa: CASSLGQGPGELFF
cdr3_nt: TGCGCCAGCAGCTTGGGACAGGGACCCGGGGAGCTGTTTTTT